What follows are 3 T cell receptor beta chains derived from one specimen sequenced in a study of T cell changes during pregnancy in multiple sclerosis (dated by TCRdb to the late 2010s). The library was produced with the immunoSEQ multiplex PCR assay. TCRdb's version of the immuneACCESS table is confined to in-frame rearrangements and falls short of the full clone set. An unresolved V gene accounts for under half of the shortfall where checked; the remainder is of unknown origin. For this sample the table gives about 40,000 clones, of which around 90% were detected only once. The top ten clones comprise about 0.53% of the sample. Sequencing used CD4+ T cells from peripheral blood mononuclear cells, obtained before pregnancy. The source of these receptors is a female donor with multiple sclerosis, enrolled in a pregnancy study.

This chain links TRBV9 with TRBJ1-4; 9 positions match TRBD1. CDR3 size: 15 residues. The ends lost 3 bases at V and 10 bases at J; junction bases unmatched: 10. Germline V lookup: CDR1 SGDLS, CDR2 YYNGEE. Here the CDR3 reads CASSGGGDRAGKLFF. CDR3 DNA: TGTGCCAGCAGCGGGGGAGGGGACAGGGCCGGAAAACTGTTTTTT.

The chain has TRBV7-3 and TRBJ2-3; TRBD2 matches 8 bases. There are 12 residues in the CDR3. Germline trimming cut 3 bases from V and 8 bases from J; bases unmatched to any gene: 1. From germline, CDR1 is SGHTA and CDR2 FQGTGA. The CDR3 spells CASSFAGGTQYF. The DNA of the CDR3 is TGTGCCAGCAGCTTTGCGGGGGGTACGCAGTATTTT.

The chain has TRBV11-1 and TRBJ2-1, with 9 bases matching TRBD1. This CDR3 contains 13 residues. V lost 9 bases and J lost 4; bases outside the gene matches: 4. CDR1 is SGHAT, CDR2 FQDESV, per germline (reference sequence). The chain's CDR3 is CASGQGRYNEQFF. CDR3 coding DNA: TGTGCCAGTGGACAGGGGCGTTACAATGAGCAGTTCTTC. Variable domain in full (rest from reference TRBV11-1 and TRBJ2-1): EAEVAQSPRYKITEKSQAVAFWCDPISGHATLYWYRQILGQGPELLVQFQDESVVDDSQLPKDRFSAERLKGVDSTLKIQPAELGDSAMYLCASGQGRYNEQFFGPGTRLTVL.